The 30 T cell receptor beta chains below come from one sample, sequenced in a study of blood T cell repertoires in COVID-19. Measured with immunoSEQ multiplex PCR; TCRdb has only the in-frame clones, and not every one. Of roughly 150,000 clones listed, 70% to 90% are singletons. The sample was peripheral blood. These receptors originate from a woman between 45 and 65 years old with acute or convalescent COVID-19.

The chain combines TRBV28 with TRBJ2-5; 10 bases fit TRBD2. V lost 5 bases and J lost 5; bases outside the gene matches: 2. CDR3 length: 13 amino acids. Germline V lookup: CDR1 MDHEN, CDR2 SYDVKM. This CDR3 is CASSAGLAETQYF. The CDR3 DNA reads TGTGCCAGCAGTGCGGGACTAGCGGAGACCCAGTACTTC. The full variable domain, with the rest looked up from reference TRBV28 and TRBJ2-5, is DVKVTQSSRYLVKRTGEKVFLECVQDMDHENMFWYRQDPGLGLRLIYFSYDVKMKEKGDIPEGYSVSREKKERFSLILESASTNQTSMYLCASSAGLAETQYFGPGTRLLVL.

CDR3 sequence reads: CASSRGWGNEQFF. The CDR3 nucleotides are TGTGCCAGTAGTCGGGGGTGGGGCAATGAGCAGTTCTTC. The chain employs TRBV7-2 and TRBJ2-1; possibly TRBD2 for D (6 bases). CDR1 and CDR2 (germline): SGHTA, FQGNSA. V was clipped by 9 bases and J by 6 bases, with 15 bases between them. This CDR3 is 13 amino acids long.

This clone was seen only a few times. CDR3 sequence: CASSRQGLGGNTF. The CDR3 DNA sequence: TGTGCCAGCAGCAGACAGGGGTTGGGAGGTAACACCTTC. The chain links TRBV7-2 to TRBJ1-2, with 8 bases aligning to TRBD1. This CDR3 spans 13 amino acids. V was pared by 5 bases and J by 12 bases, with 11 bases of the junction left unmatched. CDR1 and CDR2 (germline): SGHTA, FQGNSA.

Comment on this clone: A junction end diverges from the germline sequence, so it may reflect a read error. This specimen includes other DNA sequences encoding the same CDR3. The chain employs TRBV5-6 and TRBJ1-2, with unresolved D. The CDR3 loop spans 14 amino acids. Germline loops: CDR1 SGHDT, CDR2 YYEEEE. The CDR3 region is CASSLAVSNYGYTF. The CDR3 nucleotides read TGTGCCAGCAGCTTGGCGGTGAGTAACTACGGCTACACCTTC.

This clone was observed a few times. The CDR3 protein is CASSTEVGAGGEQYF. Here the CDR3 DNA reads TGTGCCAGCAGTACGGAGGTAGGGGCGGGGGGCGAGCAGTACTTC. This chain joins TRBV5-4 and TRBJ2-7; 8 bases match TRBD2. The V gene's germline CDR1 is SGHNT and CDR2 YYREEE (reference sequence). This CDR3 is 15 amino acids long. J was trimmed by 6 bases and V by 5 bases; bases with no gene match: 13.

This clone was picked up a small number of times. V and J are TRBV6-5 and TRBJ1-1; 8 bases line up with TRBD1. Germline V gene sequence: CDR1 MNHEY, CDR2 SVGAGI. CDR3 length: 16 residues. V was clipped by 0 bases and J by 6 bases; unmatched bases: 9. CDR3 in DNA: TGTGCCAGCAGTTACTCGATGACAGGGGTCACCCCTGAAGCTTTCTTT. Amino acid sequence: CASSYSMTGVTPEAFF.

J is TRBJ2-7 and V is TRBV30; 9 nucleotides agree with TRBD1. The germline CDR1 and CDR2 sequences are GTSNPN and SVGIG (reference sequence). After removal of 5 bases from V and 0 bases from J, the junction contained 2 bases not matched to a gene. This CDR3 has 13 amino acids. The DNA for the CDR3 is TGTGCCTGGGGGACAGGGACCTCCTACGAGCAGTACTTC. Translating gives CAWGTGTSYEQYF.

The rearrangement joins TRBV2 to TRBJ1-5; a possible D gene is TRBD1 (5 bases). The germline gives CDR1 SNHLY, CDR2 FYNNEI. The CDR3 spans 17 residues. The V end was cut by 6 bases, the J end by 4 bases, with 22 bases between. The CDR3 sequence is CASSATLWGLKNQPQHF. CDR3 bases: TGTGCCAGCAGCGCGACCCTTTGGGGCTTGAAGAATCAGCCCCAGCATTTT. Combining the CDR3 with reference TRBV2 and TRBJ1-5 gives the whole variable domain EPEVTQTPSHQVTQMGQEVILRCVPISNHLYFYWYRQILGQKVEFLVSFYNNEISEKSEIFDDQFSVERPDGSNFTLKIRSTKLEDSAMYFCASSATLWGLKNQPQHFGDGTRLSIL.

The chain recombines TRBV7-9 with TRBJ1-5; no definite D call. Germline V gives CDR1 SEHNR, CDR2 FQNEAQ (reference sequence). V lost 1 base to trimming and J lost 5 bases, with 9 bases between them. The CDR3 runs to 14 residues. This CDR3 reads CASSLGVGDQPQHF. DNA of the CDR3: TGTGCCAGCAGCTTAGGAGTCGGAGATCAGCCCCAGCATTTT.

The gene calls are TRBV6-5 and TRBJ2-7, with D possibly matching TRBD2 (5 bases). The germline V and J ends were trimmed by 2 bases and 2 bases, with 7 bases remaining between them. This CDR3 region has 13 residues. Germline CDR1 reads MNHEY; CDR2 reads SVGAGI. The CDR3 sequence: CASSYEGAYEQYF. CDR3 bases: TGTGCCAGCAGTTACGAGGGAGCCTACGAGCAGTACTTC.

CDR3 DNA sequence: TGTGCCAGCAGCTTATTGGGGGCCAATGAGCAGTTCTTC. This codes for CASSLLGANEQFF. The chain employs TRBV11-3 and TRBJ2-1; weak D call: TRBD1 (6 bases). CDR3 length: 13 residues. The germline V and J ends were trimmed by 2 bases and 6 bases, with 8 bases remaining between them. Germline V gives CDR1 SGHNT, CDR2 YENEEA.

The V and J genes are TRBV11-1 and TRBJ1-2, with D possibly TRBD1 on 5 matching bases. Per germline, CDR1 SGHAT and CDR2 FQDESV (reference sequence). The CDR3 is 13 amino acids. Trimming removed 5 bases at V and 13 bases at J, with 20 bases between. The CDR3 reads CASSLNRQPVSTF. The CDR3, as DNA: TGTGCCAGCAGCCTGAACCGACAGCCGGTTTCCACCTTC. Together with reference TRBV11-1 and TRBJ1-2, the CDR3 gives the full variable domain: EAEVAQSPRYKITEKSQAVAFWCDPISGHATLYWYRQILGQGPELLVQFQDESVVDDSQLPKDRFSAERLKGVDSTLKIQPAELGDSAMYLCASSLNRQPVSTFGSGTRLTVV.

This clone occurred once. The chain couples TRBV6-5 to TRBJ1-5; D is uncertain. CDR1 and CDR2 (germline): MNHEY, SVGAGI. The CDR3 extends over 14 amino acids. V dropped 2 bases and J dropped 5 bases, with 10 bases sitting between them. Here the CDR3 DNA reads TGTGCCAGCAGTTACGGGTCGGAGCATCAGCCCCAGCATTTT. It specifies CASSYGSEHQPQHF.

The V call is TRBV30, the J call TRBJ2-7, with D maybe TRBD2 (6 bases). CDR3 length: 12 residues. The V end was cut by 3 bases, the J end by 4 bases, with 10 bases between. Germline CDR1 and CDR2: GTSNPN and SVGIG (reference sequence). The DNA for the CDR3 is TGTGCCTGGAGCAGGAGGGAGTACGAGCAGTACTTC. Translating gives CAWSRREYEQYF.

The V call is TRBV4-3, the J call TRBJ2-7; D is possibly TRBD1 (5 bases). CDR1 is LGHNA, CDR2 YSLEER, per germline. Trimming stripped 0 bases from V and 3 bases from J, with 12 bases between. CDR3 size: 15 residues. CDR3 sequence reads: CASSQEAGPNYEQYF. In DNA form, the CDR3 reads TGCGCCAGCAGCCAAGAGGCAGGGCCGAACTACGAGCAGTACTTC.

The chain links TRBV10-3 to TRBJ1-1, with TRBD1 identical over 12 bases. V shed 0 bases, J shed 1 base, and the junction held 9 bases outside the gene matches. Per germline, CDR1 ENHRY and CDR2 SYGVKD. This CDR3 comprises 19 residues. The CDR3 DNA follows: TGTGCCATCAGTGAGTCGCTTGGGACAGGGGGCGGTGGGAACACTGAAGCTTTCTTT. It translates to CAISESLGTGGGGNTEAFF.

The chain combines TRBV28 with TRBJ2-5, with a weak D call TRBD2 (6 bases). CDR3 length: 15 amino acids. The V end lost 5 bases, the J end lost 0 bases, and 13 bases lay between the germline ends. CDR1 is MDHEN, CDR2 SYDVKM, per germline. The DNA for the CDR3 is TGTGCCAGCAGTCAGACTGGGGGGTACCAAGAGACCCAGTACTTC. It codes for CASSQTGGYQETQYF.

The chain has TRBV25-1 and TRBJ2-7, with D possibly matching TRBD1 (5 bases). Trimming shortened V by 3 bases and J by 7 bases, and 19 bases separated the two germline ends. CDR3 size: 15 residues. The germline V gene encodes CDR1 MGHDK and CDR2 SYGVNS. In DNA form, the CDR3 reads TGTGCCAGCAGTGAGGTGGGGCTGGGGAAAGAGGAGCAGTACTTC. As protein: CASSEVGLGKEEQYF.

This chain uses TRBV28 with TRBJ1-3; D not certain. Germline V CDR1 and CDR2: MDHEN, SYDVKM. The V end was cut by 5 bases, the J end by 0 bases, with 8 bases between. The length of the CDR3 is 14 residues. Here the CDR3 DNA reads TGTGCCAGCAGTCCGGTTCCCTCTGGAAACACCATATATTTT. The encoded protein is CASSPVPSGNTIYF. The full variable domain, with the rest looked up from reference TRBV28 and TRBJ1-3, is DVKVTQSSRYLVKRTGEKVFLECVQDMDHENMFWYRQDPGLGLRLIYFSYDVKMKEKGDIPEGYSVSREKKERFSLILESASTNQTSMYLCASSPVPSGNTIYFGEGSWLTVV.

The V call is TRBV4-2, the J call TRBJ1-6; D possibly corresponds to TRBD1 (5 bases). The CDR3 totals 18 residues. Germline V gene data show CDR1 as LGHNA and CDR2 as YNFKEQ. Deletions cut 3 bases from V and 0 bases from J, with 15 bases between. CDR3 sequence reads: CASSHPGEGSSYNSPLHF. In DNA, the CDR3 is TGTGCCAGCAGCCATCCCGGGGAGGGGAGCTCCTATAATTCACCCCTCCACTTT.

In its sample, this clone was seen a few times. The chain joins TRBV6-5 to TRBJ1-1, with D unclear. Trimming took off 4 bases at V and 8 bases at J, with 14 bases between the two ends. This CDR3 contains 13 residues. Germline lookup yields CDR1 MNHEY and CDR2 SVGAGI. This CDR3 reads CASSSLGHPEAFF. For the CDR3, the DNA is TGTGCCAGCAGTTCTCTGGGCCATCCCGAAGCTTTCTTT.

The chain joins TRBV9 to TRBJ2-7, with a possible D match to TRBD2 (5 bases). There are 15 residues in the CDR3. Between the trimmed V and J ends, which lost 0 bases and 3 bases, there was a span of 13 bases. CDR1 is SGDLS, CDR2 YYNGEE, per germline. DNA of the CDR3: TGTGCCAGCAGCGTAGGTGGTAGCGCTAACTACGAGCAGTACTTC. The encoded protein is CASSVGGSANYEQYF.

This clone has only one observation. The genes are TRBV11-2 and TRBJ1-1; D is uncertain. CDR3 length: 13 residues. With 3 bases removed from V and 1 base from J, the gap between germline ends came to 6 bases. Germline-derived CDR1 and CDR2 are SGHAT and FQNNGV. This CDR3 is CASSFSRNTEAFF. CDR3 nucleotides: TGTGCCAGCAGCTTTTCCCGGAACACTGAAGCTTTCTTT.

The chain recombines TRBV3-1 (or the pseudogene TRBV3-2) with TRBJ1-5, with no clear D. The CDR3 runs to 15 residues. V dropped 1 base and J dropped 7 bases, with 14 bases sitting between them. Looked up from germline, CDR1 is LGHDT and CDR2 is YNNKEL (reference sequence). The CDR3 loop reads CASSQGRGLYQPQHF. The CDR3 DNA sequence: TGTGCCAGCAGCCAAGGGAGAGGGTTATACCAGCCCCAGCATTTT.

The genes are TRBV9 and TRBJ1-5, with 10 bases aligning to TRBD1. Germline V lookup: CDR1 SGDLS, CDR2 YYNGEE. There are 17 residues in the CDR3. Losses at the gene ends were 1 base for V and 5 bases for J; bases not matched to a gene: 9. In DNA, the CDR3 is TGTGCCAGCAGCGTAAGTTCAGGGACAGGGGATCATCAGCCCCAGCATTTT. As protein: CASSVSSGTGDHQPQHF.

CDR3 loop: CASSRTGYSNSPLHF. Written as DNA, the CDR3 is TGTGCCAGTAGTAGAACAGGCTATAGTAATTCACCCCTCCACTTT. V is TRBV19 and J is TRBJ1-6; weak D call: TRBD1 (5 bases). V shed 4 bases and J shed 6 bases, with 13 bases lying between them. The germline gives CDR1 LNHDA, CDR2 SQIVND (reference sequence). The CDR3 totals 15 residues. Full variable domain (missing parts from reference TRBV19 and TRBJ1-6): DGGITQSPKYLFRKEGQNVTLSCEQNLNHDAMYWYRQDPGQGLRLIYYSQIVNDFQKGDIAEGYSVSREKKESFPLTVTSAQKNPTAFYLCASSRTGYSNSPLHFGNGTRLTVT.

This chain joins TRBV14 and TRBJ1-3, with D unclear. The V and J ends lost 1 base and 0 bases respectively, with 10 bases between them. Germline CDR1 SGHDN, CDR2 FVKESK. The CDR3 contains 16 residues. The CDR3 is CASSQVAVYSGNTIYF. In nucleotides, the CDR3 is TGTGCCAGCAGCCAAGTTGCGGTTTACTCTGGAAACACCATATATTTT. The entire variable domain, with the rest obtained from reference TRBV14 and TRBJ1-3, is as follows: EAGVTQFPSHSVIEKGQTVTLRCDPISGHDNLYWYRRVMGKEIKFLLHFVKESKQDESGMPNNRFLAERTGGTYSTLKVQPAELEDSGVYFCASSQVAVYSGNTIYFGEGSWLTVV.

The chain has TRBV9 and TRBJ1-2; D perhaps matches TRBD1 (6 bases). The CDR3 contains 17 residues. Germline CDR1 and CDR2: SGDLS and YYNGEE. Between the trimmed V and J ends, which lost 3 bases and 5 bases, there was a span of 23 bases. The CDR3 region has the DNA TGTGCCAGCAGCGGATCCGACAGGCCCTCTGAATTATATGGCTACACCTTC. It codes for CASSGSDRPSELYGYTF.

The V call is TRBV6-2 or TRBV6-3, the J call TRBJ1-4; D is ambiguous. The CDR3 is 15 amino acids. Per the germline V gene, CDR1 is MNHEY and CDR2 is SVGEGT. V lost 0 bases and J lost 8, with 13 bases in between. The CDR3 is CASSYSLGRGEKLFF. The CDR3 nucleotides read TGTGCCAGCAGTTACTCCTTGGGAAGAGGGGAAAAACTGTTTTTT.

This chain links TRBV2 with TRBJ2-7; D perhaps matches TRBD2 (6 bases). This CDR3 has 13 residues. Germline V lookup: CDR1 SNHLY, CDR2 FYNNEI. Trimming took off 6 bases at V and 1 base at J, with 10 bases between the two ends. CDR3 residues: CASRRGGSYEQYF. The CDR3 nucleotides are TGTGCCAGCAGGCGGGGCGGATCCTACGAGCAGTACTTC.